The 6 T cell receptor beta chains listed next were all sequenced from one sample in a study of blood T cell repertoires in COVID-19. Assay used: immunoSEQ multiplex PCR; TCRdb lists only in-frame clones, some missing. Found here are roughly 120,000 clones, more than 70% of them singletons; the top ten hold roughly 5.4%. The sample consisted of peripheral blood. The receptors here all came from a human donor in a cohort sampled during active COVID-19.

This chain links TRBV11-3 with TRBJ2-4, with D perhaps matching TRBD2 (5 bases). This CDR3 has 14 amino acids. From germline, CDR1 is SGHNT and CDR2 YENEEA. Trimming left V 2 bases short and J 5 bases short, with 10 bases between. The CDR3 DNA is TGTGCCAGCAGCTTAAATTGGCGGGAAAACATTCAGTACTTC. Amino acid sequence: CASSLNWRENIQYF.

The V call is TRBV27, the J call TRBJ2-3, with TRBD2 matching 8 bases. Germline V gene data show CDR1 as MNHEY and CDR2 as SMNVEV (reference sequence). This CDR3 is 16 amino acids long. V was clipped by 5 bases and J by 5 bases; unmatched bases: 12. The CDR3 loop is CASSPQGSGIKDTQYF. For the CDR3, the DNA is TGTGCCAGCAGTCCCCAGGGTAGCGGGATAAAAGATACGCAGTATTTT.

This clone was picked up a small number of times. The chain couples TRBV28 to TRBJ1-1; no definite D call. From germline, CDR1 is MDHEN and CDR2 SYDVKM. CDR3 length equals 12 residues. Trimming removed 10 bases from V and 0 bases from J, with 9 bases in between. The CDR3 loop reads CATGLLNTEAFF. The DNA of the CDR3 is TGTGCCACTGGGCTGTTGAACACTGAAGCTTTCTTT.

The CDR3 DNA reads TGCGCCAGCAGCCAAGAAGCGGGAGGGCCCGGAGATACGCAGTATTTT. It translates to CASSQEAGGPGDTQYF. The chain is built from TRBV4-1 and TRBJ2-3, with 10 bases matching TRBD2. CDR3 size: 16 residues. V was pared by 0 bases and J by 5 bases, with 5 bases of the junction left unmatched. Germline V gives CDR1 MGHRA, CDR2 YSYEKL.

The gene calls are TRBV5-1 and TRBJ1-1; tentatively, D is TRBD1 (6 bases). V lost 1 base and J 1 base, leaving 17 bases between the germline ends. CDR1 is SGHRS, CDR2 YFSETQ, per germline. The length of the CDR3 is 17 residues. The CDR3 protein is CASSLLSGGLTNTEAFF. The CDR3, as DNA: TGCGCCAGCAGCTTGTTATCCGGGGGGCTAACGAACACTGAAGCTTTCTTT.

The chain joins TRBV30 to TRBJ1-1; D may be TRBD1 (5 bases). CDR1 GTSNPN and CDR2 SVGIG come from the germline V gene (reference sequence). V gave up 2 bases and J gave up 4 bases, with 14 bases separating them. This CDR3 is 14 amino acids long. In DNA form, the CDR3 reads TGTGCCTGGAGTCCCGGGGGAAAAGGCACTGAAGCTTTCTTT. Its translation is CAWSPGGKGTEAFF.